What follows are 9 T cell receptor beta chains derived from one specimen sequenced in a study of blood T cell repertoires in COVID-19. Clones were read by immunoSEQ multiplex PCR, and TCRdb kept only the in-frame ones, dropping some. The table records about 98,000 clones, 86% of them present only once. The sequenced material came from peripheral blood. The receptors shown here come from a man between 50 and 59 years old with acute or convalescent COVID-19.

The chain uses TRBV5-1 and TRBJ2-7, with TRBD2 identical over 10 bases. The germline CDR1 and CDR2 sequences are SGHRS and YFSETQ. The CDR3 runs 15 residues. V gave up 4 bases and J gave up 2 bases; unmatched junction bases: 6. The CDR3 bases are TGCGCCAGCAGCCGTGGGACTAGCGAGACCTACGAGCAGTACTTC. It encodes CASSRGTSETYEQYF.

CDR3 sequence: CASSYTGRTGQPQHF. The CDR3 bases are TGTGCCAGCAGTTACACAGGACGGACAGGTCAGCCCCAGCATTTT. This chain joins TRBV6-2 or TRBV6-3 and TRBJ1-5, with TRBD1 identical over 7 bases. Germline V lookup: CDR1 MNHEY, CDR2 SVGEGT. After removal of 2 bases from V and 6 bases from J, the junction contained 7 bases not matched to a gene. The CDR3 is 15 amino acids.

The V call is TRBV19, the J call TRBJ2-3; 8 bases are shared with TRBD2. The germline CDR1 and CDR2 sequences are LNHDA and SQIVND (reference sequence). Unmatched junction bases numbered 3, after V lost 3 bases and J lost 1 base. This CDR3 has 15 residues. The DNA of the CDR3 is TGTGCCAGTAGTATGAGCGGGAGTCGCACAGATACGCAGTATTTT. It is translated as CASSMSGSRTDTQYF.

The gene calls are TRBV20-1 and TRBJ1-5, with D possibly matching TRBD1 (6 bases). Trimming shortened V by 5 bases and J by 13 bases, and 12 bases separated the two germline ends. Per the germline V gene, CDR1 is DFQATT and CDR2 is SNEGSKA (reference sequence). The CDR3 has 10 amino acids. Here the CDR3 reads CSALDRTQHF. CDR3 in DNA: TGCAGTGCTCTAGACAGGACTCAGCATTTT.

V usage is TRBV29-1 and J usage is TRBJ1-1; D unclear. V lost 7 bases and J 6 bases, leaving 27 bases between the germline ends. This CDR3 contains 16 residues. Per the germline V gene, CDR1 is SQVTM and CDR2 is ANQGSEA. This CDR3 reads CSASSRVGYGSSEAFF. The DNA of the CDR3 is TGCAGCGCCTCGTCTAGGGTGGGGTATGGGAGCTCTGAAGCTTTCTTT.

The chain has TRBV18 and TRBJ2-7; the match to TRBD2 covers 8 bases. The length of the CDR3 is 18 residues. Germline assignment: CDR1 KGHSH and CDR2 LQKENI. The V and J ends lost 1 base and 4 bases, in that order; junction bases with no gene match: 15. CDR3 amino acids: CASSPQGWSGSRGYEQYF. The CDR3 DNA reads TGTGCCAGCTCACCACAGGGTTGGAGCGGGAGTCGGGGTTACGAGCAGTACTTC.

Comments on this clone: Its ends do not fully match the called genes, so a read error is possible. The chain joins TRBV12-3 or TRBV12-4 to TRBJ1-6; D unresolved. The length of the CDR3 is 13 residues. CDR3 sequence (DNA): TGTGCCAGCAGTTTGTCCTACAATTCACCCCTCCACTTT. Translated, it gives CASSLSYNSPLHF.

The chain links TRBV5-4 to TRBJ1-2, with 9 positions matching TRBD1. The V segment lost 4 bases and the J segment 6 bases; nucleotides outside the gene matches: 10. CDR1 is SGHNT and CDR2 is YYREEE in the germline V gene (reference sequence). The CDR3 length is 15 residues. The DNA of the CDR3 is TGTGCCAGCAGCCTGGGACAGGGTGAGGTCGATGGCTACACCTTC. As protein: CASSLGQGEVDGYTF.

This chain connects TRBV19 to TRBJ1-1; D may be TRBD1 (5 bases). The length of the CDR3 is 14 residues. CDR1 and CDR2 from the germline V gene are LNHDA and SQIVND (reference sequence). Trimming cost V 3 bases and J 2 bases, with 10 bases left between them. The CDR3 DNA follows: TGTGCCAGTAGTATCCGCGGACAAAACACTGAAGCTTTCTTT. Encoded protein: CASSIRGQNTEAFF.